These 10 T cell receptor beta chains were all obtained from the same sample, sequenced in a study of blood T cell repertoires in COVID-19. Profiled with immunoSEQ multiplex PCR; TCRdb holds only in-frame clones, not every one. In the table there are 200,000 to 250,000 clones, roughly 90% of which are singletons. The sample was PBMCs or T cells enriched from blood (not recorded which). The receptor source for this set is a middle-aged woman with acute COVID-19.

The chain employs TRBV14 and TRBJ2-1; perhaps TRBD2 as D (6 bases). The CDR3 sequence is 14 residues long. Germline V lookup: CDR1 SGHDN, CDR2 FVKESK. V gave up 3 bases and J gave up 7 bases, with 13 bases separating them. This chain's CDR3 is CASSQAGGFNEQFF. In DNA, the CDR3 is TGTGCCAGCAGCCAGGCTGGGGGGTTTAATGAGCAGTTCTTC.

The gene calls are TRBV19 and TRBJ1-5; D uncertain. This CDR3 has 15 amino acids. Trimming removed 5 bases at V and 2 bases at J, with 13 bases between. Germline lookup yields CDR1 LNHDA and CDR2 SQIVND (reference sequence). This CDR3 reads CASSQDLRGNQPQHF. The CDR3 nucleotides read TGTGCCAGTAGTCAAGATTTGCGGGGCAATCAGCCCCAGCATTTT.

The chain uses TRBV18 and TRBJ1-5; weak D call: TRBD1 (5 bases). V was clipped by 3 bases and J by 2 bases, with 8 bases between them. The CDR3 runs to 14 residues. CDR1 KGHSH and CDR2 LQKENI come from the germline V gene. CDR3: CASSPPGGNQPQHF. For the CDR3, the DNA is TGTGCCAGCTCACCGCCGGGGGGCAATCAGCCCCAGCATTTT. The entire variable domain, with the rest obtained from reference TRBV18 and TRBJ1-5, is as follows: NAGVMQNPRHLVRRRGQEARLRCSPMKGHSHVYWYRQLPEEGLKFMVYLQKENIIDESGMPKERFSAEFPKEGPSILRIQQVVRGDSAAYFCASSPPGGNQPQHFGDGTRLSIL.

The V gene is TRBV5-4, the J gene TRBJ2-2; TRBD2 agrees at 12 bases. Unmatched junction bases numbered 6, after V lost 4 bases and J lost 5 bases. This CDR3 region has 16 residues. Per germline, CDR1 SGHNT and CDR2 YYREEE (reference sequence). In DNA, the CDR3 is TGTGCCAGCAGCAAGCTAGCGGGGGGGCAAACCGGGGAGCTGTTTTTT. This translates into CASSKLAGGQTGELFF.

The rearrangement joins TRBV6-5 to TRBJ1-2; weak D call: TRBD1 (6 bases). V dropped 5 bases and J dropped 5 bases, with 15 bases sitting between them. The CDR3 is 14 amino acids. Germline CDR1 MNHEY, CDR2 SVGAGI. The CDR3 nucleotides are TGTGCCAGCAGTCCCCAGACAGGAAATTATGGCTACACCTTC. Amino acid sequence: CASSPQTGNYGYTF.

V and J are TRBV27 and TRBJ2-2, with TRBD2 matching 9 bases. CDR1 and CDR2 (germline): MNHEY, SMNVEV (reference sequence). With V trimmed by 5 bases and J by 9 bases, 10 bases remained unmatched. This CDR3 has 15 residues. The CDR3 DNA sequence: TGTGCCAGCAGTCTCCCGGGACTAGCTCCCAGGGAGCTGTTTTTT. As protein: CASSLPGLAPRELFF.

A single count supports this clone. The CDR3 region is CATSSPRGGGDPDTQYF. DNA for the CDR3: TGTGCCACCAGCAGCCCGAGGGGCGGGGGGGACCCAGATACGCAGTATTTT. The V gene is TRBV15, the J gene TRBJ2-3, with TRBD2 matching 9 bases. Per the germline V gene, CDR1 is LNHNV and CDR2 is YYDKDF (reference sequence). The CDR3 spans 17 residues. Germline trimming cut 3 bases from V and 4 bases from J; bases unmatched to any gene: 11.

The chain recombines TRBV5-1 with TRBJ1-2; 8 positions agree with TRBD1. The trim removed 7 bases at V and 4 bases at J, leaving 9 bases unmatched. Germline CDR1 SGHRS, CDR2 YFSETQ. The CDR3 contains 14 residues. Here the CDR3 reads CASAEITGGYGYTF. The DNA of the CDR3 is TGCGCCAGCGCCGAGATTACAGGGGGCTATGGCTACACCTTC.

V gene TRBV9 combines with J gene TRBJ2-3; 8 nucleotides match TRBD2. The CDR3 consists of 16 residues. The germline gives CDR1 SGDLS, CDR2 YYNGEE. The J segment lost 2 bases and the V segment lost 3 bases, leaving 8 bases of the junction unmatched. The CDR3 nucleotides read TGTGCCAGCAGCGGGGGTGCGGGGGGCAACACAGATACGCAGTATTTT. It codes for CASSGGAGGNTDTQYF.

The rearrangement uses TRBV2 and TRBJ1-1; 10 bases are a match to TRBD1. After removal of 6 bases from V and 1 base from J, the junction contained 5 bases not matched to a gene. This CDR3 region has 15 residues. Germline V CDR1 and CDR2: SNHLY, FYNNEI. The CDR3 sequence is CASRDRDRGNTEAFF. The DNA of the CDR3 is TGTGCCAGCAGAGACCGGGACAGGGGGAACACTGAAGCTTTCTTT.